These 5 T cell receptor beta chains share one sample of origin, sequenced in a study of blood T cell repertoires in COVID-19. The method was immunoSEQ multiplex PCR; TCRdb's version includes in-frame clones alone and lacks a portion of them. The sample lists fewer than 250,000 clones, around 85% occurring once. The sequenced sample consisted of PBMCs or T cells enriched from blood (not recorded which). The receptors here all came from a woman between 35 and 50 years old with acute COVID-19.

The chain uses TRBV19 and TRBJ2-7; 16 positions agree with TRBD2. Germline V gives CDR1 LNHDA, CDR2 SQIVND (reference sequence). V gave up 5 bases and J gave up 3 bases; unmatched junction bases: 10. This CDR3 is 18 amino acids long. The CDR3 DNA follows: TGTGCCAGTAGTTTGTCCGGGACTAGCGGGAGGGCCCACTACGAGCAGTACTTC. This codes for CASSLSGTSGRAHYEQYF.

The chain combines TRBV12-3 or TRBV12-4 with TRBJ1-2; tentatively, D is TRBD1 (5 bases). The V end lost 3 bases, the J end lost 7 bases, and 9 bases lay between the germline ends. This CDR3 is built from 12 residues. Here the CDR3 DNA reads TGTGCCAGCAGTTTCCAGGGCATTGGCTACACCTTC. It specifies CASSFQGIGYTF.

V usage is TRBV28 and J usage is TRBJ2-7, with 9 positions matching TRBD1. Germline V gives CDR1 MDHEN, CDR2 SYDVKM. There are 15 residues in the CDR3. With 6 bases clipped from V and 4 bases from J, the junction kept 10 bases outside the gene matches. CDR3 residues: CASRDGTGIMYEQYF. DNA for the CDR3: TGTGCCAGCAGGGACGGGACAGGGATTATGTACGAGCAGTACTTC.

This chain connects TRBV10-3 to TRBJ1-3; 7 bases are a match to TRBD1. CDR1 and CDR2 from the germline V gene are ENHRY and SYGVKD. V gave up 4 bases and J gave up 0 bases; unmatched junction bases: 9. The CDR3 is 17 residues long. The CDR3 protein is CAISGLQGTISGNTIYF. For the CDR3, the DNA is TGTGCCATCAGTGGCCTACAGGGGACGATCTCTGGAAACACCATATATTTT.

The chain carries TRBV28 and TRBJ2-1, with 7 bases lining up with TRBD2. The V gene end was trimmed by 6 bases and the J gene end by 6 bases; junction bases not matched to a gene: 11. Germline V lookup: CDR1 MDHEN, CDR2 SYDVKM. The CDR3 covers 15 residues. Written as DNA, the CDR3 is TGTGCCAGCAGGGGAGGGCTGATCCTTTCCAATGAGCAGTTCTTC. It codes for CASRGGLILSNEQFF.